This T cell receptor (beta chain) was retrieved from a study of regulatory T cells in long-lasting Graves disease. Study-wide points: The study found lower TCR diversity in persistent Graves' patients than in newly diagnosed ones.

Indicated time point: newly diagnosed GD, antithyroid drugs for less than 3 months. Scientists built the TCR library using RNA that was extracted from PBMCs. EDTA tubes received approximately 9 milliliters of drawn peripheral blood. This clonotype was observed at least ten times. As yet, its antigen is unknown. The CDR3 consists of 16 residues. Germline V lookup: CDR1 MNHNS, CDR2 SASEGT. V was shortened by 6 bases and J by 5 bases, with 19 bases between the two germline ends. With iRepertoire HTBI primers and Arm-PCR of CDR3 regions, TCR beta libraries were built. From the multiplex PCR reads, TCRdb called clonotypes with MiXCR, one entry per CDR3 protein. The data hold about 450,000 distinct CDR3 sequences, with about 15% observed a single time. In addition, the sample was reused for a study of T cells in Graves' hyperthyroidism and ophthalmopathy. That paper notes: TCR CDR3 regions were first amplified by RT-PCR with HTBI primers.

V is TRBV6-1 and J is TRBJ1-4; unclear D gene. The TCR originated in a woman between 50 and 59 years old with Graves disease. The sample consisted of peripheral blood mononuclear cells (PBMCs), taken at new diagnosis, from a patient treated with antithyroid drugs. The chain's CDR3 is CASSQVLQTLNEKLFF. In nucleotides, the CDR3 is TGTGCCAGCAGCCAAGTATTGCAGACCCTGAATGAAAAACTGTTTTTT.